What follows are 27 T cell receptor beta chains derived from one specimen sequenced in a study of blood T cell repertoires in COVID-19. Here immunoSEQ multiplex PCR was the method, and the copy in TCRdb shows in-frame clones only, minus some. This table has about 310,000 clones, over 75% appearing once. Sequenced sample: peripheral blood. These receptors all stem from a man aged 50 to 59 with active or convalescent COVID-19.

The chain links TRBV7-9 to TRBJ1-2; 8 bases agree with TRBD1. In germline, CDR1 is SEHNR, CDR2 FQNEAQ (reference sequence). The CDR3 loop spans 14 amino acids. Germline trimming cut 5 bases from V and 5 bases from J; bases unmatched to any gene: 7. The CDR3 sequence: CASSLGTGTYGYTF. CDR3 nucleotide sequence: TGTGCCAGCAGCCTCGGGACAGGCACGTATGGCTACACCTTC.

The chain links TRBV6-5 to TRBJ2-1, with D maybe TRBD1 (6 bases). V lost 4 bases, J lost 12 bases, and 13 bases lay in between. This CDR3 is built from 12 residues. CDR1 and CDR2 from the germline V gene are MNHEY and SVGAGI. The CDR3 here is CASSSPGTRQFF. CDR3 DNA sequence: TGTGCCAGCAGTTCCCCAGGGACAAGGCAGTTCTTC.

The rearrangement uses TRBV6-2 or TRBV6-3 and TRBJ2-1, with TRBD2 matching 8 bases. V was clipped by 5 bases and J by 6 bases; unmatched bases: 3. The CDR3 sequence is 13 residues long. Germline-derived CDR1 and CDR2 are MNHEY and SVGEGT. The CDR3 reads CASSSLAGNEQFF. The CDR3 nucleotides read TGTGCCAGCAGTAGTCTAGCGGGCAATGAGCAGTTCTTC.

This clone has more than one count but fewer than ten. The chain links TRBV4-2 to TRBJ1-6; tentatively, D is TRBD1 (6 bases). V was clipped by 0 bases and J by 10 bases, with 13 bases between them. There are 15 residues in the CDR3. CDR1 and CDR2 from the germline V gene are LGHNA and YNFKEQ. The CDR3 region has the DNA TGTGCCAGCAGCCAAGATTTCGACAGGCGGTCACCCCTCCACTTT. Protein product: CASSQDFDRRSPLHF.

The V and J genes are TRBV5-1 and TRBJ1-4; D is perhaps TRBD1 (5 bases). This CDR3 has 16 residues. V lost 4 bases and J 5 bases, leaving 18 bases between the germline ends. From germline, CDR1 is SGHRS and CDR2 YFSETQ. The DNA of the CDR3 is TGCGCCAGCAGCCGGACGGGCAGGGAGGAAAATGAAAAACTGTTTTTT. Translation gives CASSRTGREENEKLFF.

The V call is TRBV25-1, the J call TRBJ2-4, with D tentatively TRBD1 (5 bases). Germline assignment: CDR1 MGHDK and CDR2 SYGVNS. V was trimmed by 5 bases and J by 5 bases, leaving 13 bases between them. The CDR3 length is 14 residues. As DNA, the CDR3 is TGTGCCAGCAGTTCCAGGGCCAGGCAAAACATTCAGTACTTC. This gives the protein CASSSRARQNIQYF.

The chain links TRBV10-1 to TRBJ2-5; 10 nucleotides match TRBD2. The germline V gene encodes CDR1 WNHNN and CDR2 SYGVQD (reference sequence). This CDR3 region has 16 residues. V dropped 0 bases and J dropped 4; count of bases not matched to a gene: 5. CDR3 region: CASSESASSGRETQYF. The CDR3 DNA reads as TGCGCCAGCAGTGAGTCGGCGTCTAGCGGGAGAGAGACCCAGTACTTC.

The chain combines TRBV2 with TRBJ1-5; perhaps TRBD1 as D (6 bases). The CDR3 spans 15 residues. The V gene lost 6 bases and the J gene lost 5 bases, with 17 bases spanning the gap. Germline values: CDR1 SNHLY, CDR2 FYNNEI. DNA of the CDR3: TGTGCCAGCAGCGAGTCTACAGGGCCGGATCAGCCCCAGCATTTT. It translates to CASSESTGPDQPQHF.

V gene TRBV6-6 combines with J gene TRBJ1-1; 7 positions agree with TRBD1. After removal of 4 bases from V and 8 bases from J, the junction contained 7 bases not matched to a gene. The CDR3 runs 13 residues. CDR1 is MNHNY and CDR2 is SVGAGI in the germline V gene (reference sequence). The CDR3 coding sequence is TGTGCCAGCAGTTCTCAGGGGGGAAGAGAAGCTTTCTTT. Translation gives CASSSQGGREAFF.

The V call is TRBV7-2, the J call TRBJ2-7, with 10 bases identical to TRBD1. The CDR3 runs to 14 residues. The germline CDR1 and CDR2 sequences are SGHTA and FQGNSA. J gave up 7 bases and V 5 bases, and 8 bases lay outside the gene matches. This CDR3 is CASSVRDRGLEQYF. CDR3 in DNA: TGTGCCAGCAGCGTCCGGGACAGGGGCTTAGAGCAGTACTTC.

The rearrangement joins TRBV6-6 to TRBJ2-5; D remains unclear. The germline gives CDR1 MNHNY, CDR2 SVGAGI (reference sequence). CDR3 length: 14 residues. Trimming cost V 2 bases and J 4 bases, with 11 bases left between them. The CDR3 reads CASSYLSGRETQYF. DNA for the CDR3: TGTGCCAGCAGTTACCTATCTGGTCGAGAGACCCAGTACTTC.

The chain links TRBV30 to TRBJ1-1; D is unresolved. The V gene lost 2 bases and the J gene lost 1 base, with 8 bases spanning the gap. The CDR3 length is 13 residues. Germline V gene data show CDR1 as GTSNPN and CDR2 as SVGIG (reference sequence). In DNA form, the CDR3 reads TGTGCCTGGAGTATCCGCAGGAACACTGAAGCTTTCTTT. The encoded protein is CAWSIRRNTEAFF.

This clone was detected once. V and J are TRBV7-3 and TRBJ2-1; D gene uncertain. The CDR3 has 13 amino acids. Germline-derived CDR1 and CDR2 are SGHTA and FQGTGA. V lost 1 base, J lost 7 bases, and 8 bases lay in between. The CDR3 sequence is CASSLNLLNEQFF. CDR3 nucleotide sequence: TGTGCCAGCAGCTTAAATCTCCTTAATGAGCAGTTCTTC.

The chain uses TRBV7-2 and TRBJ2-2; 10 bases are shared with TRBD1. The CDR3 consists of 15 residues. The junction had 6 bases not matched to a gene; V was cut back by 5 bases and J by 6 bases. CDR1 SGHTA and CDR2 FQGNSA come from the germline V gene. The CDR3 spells CASSPRQGAAGELFF. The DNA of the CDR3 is TGTGCCAGCAGCCCCAGACAGGGGGCTGCCGGGGAGCTGTTTTTT.

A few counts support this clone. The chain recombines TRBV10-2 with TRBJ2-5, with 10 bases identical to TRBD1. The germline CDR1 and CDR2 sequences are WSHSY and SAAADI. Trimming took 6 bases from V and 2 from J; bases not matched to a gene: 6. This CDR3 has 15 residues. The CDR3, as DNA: TGCGCCAGCAGCTACCTGGACAGGGGGCAAGAGACCCAGTACTTC. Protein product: CASSYLDRGQETQYF.

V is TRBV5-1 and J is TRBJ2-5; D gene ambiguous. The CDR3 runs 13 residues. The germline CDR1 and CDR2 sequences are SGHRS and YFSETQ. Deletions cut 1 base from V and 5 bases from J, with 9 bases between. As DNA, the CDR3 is TGCGCCAGCAGCTTGACAGCCTTTGAGACCCAGTACTTC. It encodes CASSLTAFETQYF.

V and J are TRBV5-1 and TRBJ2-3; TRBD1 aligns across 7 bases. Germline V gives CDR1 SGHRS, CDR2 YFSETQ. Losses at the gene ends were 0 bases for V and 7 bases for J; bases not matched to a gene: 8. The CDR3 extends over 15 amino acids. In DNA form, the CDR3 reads TGCGCCAGCAGCTTGGCTGGACAGGCCCCAAATACGCAGTATTTT. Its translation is CASSLAGQAPNTQYF.

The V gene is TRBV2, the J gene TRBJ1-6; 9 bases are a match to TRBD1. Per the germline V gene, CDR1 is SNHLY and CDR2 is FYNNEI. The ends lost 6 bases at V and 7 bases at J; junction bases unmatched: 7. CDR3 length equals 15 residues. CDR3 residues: CASSRGQGTNSPLHF. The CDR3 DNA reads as TGTGCCAGCAGCAGAGGACAGGGGACAAATTCACCCCTCCACTTT.

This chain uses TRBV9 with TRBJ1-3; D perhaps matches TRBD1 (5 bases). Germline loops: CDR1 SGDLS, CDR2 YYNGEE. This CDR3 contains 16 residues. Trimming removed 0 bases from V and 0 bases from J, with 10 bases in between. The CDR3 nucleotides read TGTGCCAGCAGCGTAGGGTCCGGACACTCTGGAAACACCATATATTTT. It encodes CASSVGSGHSGNTIYF. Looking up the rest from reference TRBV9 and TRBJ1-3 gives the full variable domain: DSGVTQTPKHLITATGQRVTLRCSPRSGDLSVYWYQQSLDQGLQFLIQYYNGEERAKGNILERFSAQQFPDLHSELNLSSLELGDSALYFCASSVGSGHSGNTIYFGEGSWLTVV.

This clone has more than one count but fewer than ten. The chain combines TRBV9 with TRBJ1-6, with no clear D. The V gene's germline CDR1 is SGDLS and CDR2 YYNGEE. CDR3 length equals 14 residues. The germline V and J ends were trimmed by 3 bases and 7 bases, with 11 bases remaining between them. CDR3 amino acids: CASSATVLNSPLHF. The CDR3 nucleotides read TGTGCCAGCAGCGCCACAGTATTAAATTCACCCCTCCACTTT. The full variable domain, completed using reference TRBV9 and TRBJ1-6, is DSGVTQTPKHLITATGQRVTLRCSPRSGDLSVYWYQQSLDQGLQFLIQYYNGEERAKGNILERFSAQQFPDLHSELNLSSLELGDSALYFCASSATVLNSPLHFGNGTRLTVT.

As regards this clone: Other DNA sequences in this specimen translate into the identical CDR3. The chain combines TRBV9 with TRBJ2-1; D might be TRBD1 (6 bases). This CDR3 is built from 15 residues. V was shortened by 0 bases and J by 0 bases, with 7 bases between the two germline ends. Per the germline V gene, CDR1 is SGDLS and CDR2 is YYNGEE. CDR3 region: CASSVGGGSYNEQFF. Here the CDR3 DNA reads TGTGCCAGCAGCGTAGGAGGGGGCTCCTACAATGAGCAGTTCTTC.

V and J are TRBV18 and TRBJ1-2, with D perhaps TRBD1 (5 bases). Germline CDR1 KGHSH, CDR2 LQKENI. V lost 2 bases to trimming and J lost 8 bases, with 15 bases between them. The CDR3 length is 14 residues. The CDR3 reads CASSPSREAGGYTF. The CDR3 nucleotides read TGTGCCAGCTCACCAAGCAGGGAAGCAGGAGGCTACACCTTC.

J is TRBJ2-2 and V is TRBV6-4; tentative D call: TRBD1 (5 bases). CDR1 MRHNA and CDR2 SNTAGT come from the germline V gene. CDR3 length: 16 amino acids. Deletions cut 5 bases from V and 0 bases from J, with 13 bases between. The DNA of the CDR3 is TGTGCCAGCAGTACCCAGACAGTCCCGAACACCGGGGAGCTGTTTTTT. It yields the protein CASSTQTVPNTGELFF.

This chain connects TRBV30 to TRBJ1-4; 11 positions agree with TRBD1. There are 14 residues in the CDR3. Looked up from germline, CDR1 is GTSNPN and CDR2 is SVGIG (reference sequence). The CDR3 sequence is CAHNRGQGVEKLFF. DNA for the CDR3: TGTGCTCATAACAGGGGACAGGGGGTTGAAAAACTGTTTTTT.

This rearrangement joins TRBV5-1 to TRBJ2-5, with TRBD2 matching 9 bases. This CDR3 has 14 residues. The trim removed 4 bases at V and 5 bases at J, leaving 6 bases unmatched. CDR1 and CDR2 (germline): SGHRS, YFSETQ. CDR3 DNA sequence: TGCGCCAGCAGCGTCAATAGCGGGGGTGAGACCCAGTACTTC. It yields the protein CASSVNSGGETQYF.

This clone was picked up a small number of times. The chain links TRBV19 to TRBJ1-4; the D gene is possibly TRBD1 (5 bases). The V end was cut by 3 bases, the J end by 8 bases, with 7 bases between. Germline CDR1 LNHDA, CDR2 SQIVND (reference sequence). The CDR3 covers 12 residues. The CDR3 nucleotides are TGTGCCAGTAGTATGCGGGGCGAAAAACTGTTTTTT. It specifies CASSMRGEKLFF.

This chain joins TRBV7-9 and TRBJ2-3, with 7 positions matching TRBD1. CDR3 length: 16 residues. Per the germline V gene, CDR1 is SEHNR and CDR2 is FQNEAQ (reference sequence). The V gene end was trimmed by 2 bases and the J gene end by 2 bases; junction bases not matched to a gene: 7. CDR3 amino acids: CASSLRSGTDTDTQYF. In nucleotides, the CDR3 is TGTGCCAGCAGCTTACGATCCGGGACAGACACAGATACGCAGTATTTT.